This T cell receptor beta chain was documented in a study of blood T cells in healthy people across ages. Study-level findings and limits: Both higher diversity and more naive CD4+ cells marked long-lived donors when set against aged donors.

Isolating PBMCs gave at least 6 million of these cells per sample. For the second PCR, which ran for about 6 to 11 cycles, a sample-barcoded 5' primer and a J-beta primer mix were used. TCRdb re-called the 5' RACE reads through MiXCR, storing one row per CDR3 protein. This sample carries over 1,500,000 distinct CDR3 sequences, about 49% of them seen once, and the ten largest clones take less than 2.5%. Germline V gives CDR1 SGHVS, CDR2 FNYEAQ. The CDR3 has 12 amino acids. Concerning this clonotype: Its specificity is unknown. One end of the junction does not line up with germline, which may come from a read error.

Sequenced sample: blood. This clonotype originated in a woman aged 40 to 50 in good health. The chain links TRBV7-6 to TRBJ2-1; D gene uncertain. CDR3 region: CASSSRYNKQFF. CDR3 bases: TGTGCCAGCAGCTCCCGTTACAATAAGCAGTTCTTC.